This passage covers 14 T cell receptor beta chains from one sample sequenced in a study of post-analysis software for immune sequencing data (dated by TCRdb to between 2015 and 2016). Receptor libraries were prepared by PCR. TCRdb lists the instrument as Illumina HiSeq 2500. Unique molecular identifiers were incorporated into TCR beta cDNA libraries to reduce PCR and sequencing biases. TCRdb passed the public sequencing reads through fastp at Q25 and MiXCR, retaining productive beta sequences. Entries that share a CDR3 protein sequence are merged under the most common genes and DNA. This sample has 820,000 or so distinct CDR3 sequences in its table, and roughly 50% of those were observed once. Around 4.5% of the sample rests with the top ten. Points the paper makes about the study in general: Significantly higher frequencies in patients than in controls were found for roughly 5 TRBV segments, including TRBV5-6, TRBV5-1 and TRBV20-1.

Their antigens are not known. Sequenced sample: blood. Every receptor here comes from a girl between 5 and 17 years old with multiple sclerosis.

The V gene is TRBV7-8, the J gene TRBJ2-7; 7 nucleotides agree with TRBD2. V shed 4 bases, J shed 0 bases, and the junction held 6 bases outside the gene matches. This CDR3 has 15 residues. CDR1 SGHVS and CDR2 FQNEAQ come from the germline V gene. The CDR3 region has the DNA TGTGCCAGCAGCTCTCGGGACTACAGCTCCTACGAGCAGTACTTC. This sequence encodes CASSSRDYSSYEQYF.

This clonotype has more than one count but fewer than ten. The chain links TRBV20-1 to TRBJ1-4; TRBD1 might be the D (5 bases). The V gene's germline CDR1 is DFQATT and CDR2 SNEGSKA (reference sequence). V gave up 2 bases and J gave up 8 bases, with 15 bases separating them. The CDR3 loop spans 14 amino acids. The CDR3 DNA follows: TGCAGTGCTAGACCCGATCAGGGCCGAGAAAAACTGTTTTTT. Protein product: CSARPDQGREKLFF.

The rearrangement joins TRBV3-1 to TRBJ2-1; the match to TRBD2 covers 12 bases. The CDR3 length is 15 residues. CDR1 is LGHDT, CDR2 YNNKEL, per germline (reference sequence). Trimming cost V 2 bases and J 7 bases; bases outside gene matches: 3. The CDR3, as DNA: TGTGCCAGCAGCCAAACTAGCGGGAGGATTAATGAGCAGTTCTTC. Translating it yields CASSQTSGRINEQFF.

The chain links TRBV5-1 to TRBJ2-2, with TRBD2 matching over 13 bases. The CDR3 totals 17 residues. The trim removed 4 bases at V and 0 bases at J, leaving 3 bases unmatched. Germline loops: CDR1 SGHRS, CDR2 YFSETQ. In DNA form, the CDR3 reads TGCGCCAGCAGCAGACTAGCGGGGGGAGCGAACACCGGGGAGCTGTTTTTT. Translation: CASSRLAGGANTGELFF.

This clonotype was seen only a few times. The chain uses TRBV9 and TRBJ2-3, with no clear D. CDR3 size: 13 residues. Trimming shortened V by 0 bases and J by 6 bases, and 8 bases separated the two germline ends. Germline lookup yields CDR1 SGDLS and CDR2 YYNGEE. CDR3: CASSVGGSDTQYF. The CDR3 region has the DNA TGTGCCAGCAGCGTAGGAGGCAGTGATACGCAGTATTTT. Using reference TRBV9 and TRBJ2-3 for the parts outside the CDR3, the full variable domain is DSGVTQTPKHLITATGQRVTLRCSPRSGDLSVYWYQQSLDQGLQFLIQYYNGEERAKGNILERFSAQQFPDLHSELNLSSLELGDSALYFCASSVGGSDTQYFGPGTRLTVL.

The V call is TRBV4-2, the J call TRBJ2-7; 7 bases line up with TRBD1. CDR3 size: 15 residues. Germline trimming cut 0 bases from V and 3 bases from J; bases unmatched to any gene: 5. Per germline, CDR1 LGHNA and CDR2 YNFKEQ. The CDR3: CASSQDWTGHYEQYF. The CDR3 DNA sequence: TGTGCCAGCAGCCAAGATTGGACAGGCCACTACGAGCAGTACTTC.

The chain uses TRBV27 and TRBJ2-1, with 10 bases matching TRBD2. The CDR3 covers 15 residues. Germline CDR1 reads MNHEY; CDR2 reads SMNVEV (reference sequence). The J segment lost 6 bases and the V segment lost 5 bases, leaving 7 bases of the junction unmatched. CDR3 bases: TGTGCCAGCAGTCTCGGACTAGCGGAAACCAATGAGCAGTTCTTC. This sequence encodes CASSLGLAETNEQFF.

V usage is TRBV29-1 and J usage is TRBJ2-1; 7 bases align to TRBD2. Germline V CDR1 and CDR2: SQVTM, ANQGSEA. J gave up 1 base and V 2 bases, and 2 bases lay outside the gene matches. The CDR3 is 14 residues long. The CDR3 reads CSVEPGGSYNEQFF. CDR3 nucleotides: TGCAGCGTTGAACCCGGGGGGTCCTACAATGAGCAGTTCTTC.

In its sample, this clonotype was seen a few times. CDR3 region: CSVQRGGQETQYF. CDR3 coding DNA: TGCAGCGTCCAAAGGGGCGGCCAAGAGACCCAGTACTTC. The chain has TRBV29-1 and TRBJ2-5; D possibly corresponds to TRBD1 (5 bases). Between the trimmed V and J ends, which lost 6 bases and 1 base, there was a span of 12 bases. The CDR3 length is 13 residues. Germline CDR1 reads SQVTM; CDR2 reads ANQGSEA.

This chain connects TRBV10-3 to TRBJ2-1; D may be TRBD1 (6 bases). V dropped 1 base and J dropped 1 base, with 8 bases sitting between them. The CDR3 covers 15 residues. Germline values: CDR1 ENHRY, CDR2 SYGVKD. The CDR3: CAISEFQGSYNEQFF. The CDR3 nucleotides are TGTGCCATCAGTGAGTTTCAGGGGTCCTACAATGAGCAGTTCTTC.

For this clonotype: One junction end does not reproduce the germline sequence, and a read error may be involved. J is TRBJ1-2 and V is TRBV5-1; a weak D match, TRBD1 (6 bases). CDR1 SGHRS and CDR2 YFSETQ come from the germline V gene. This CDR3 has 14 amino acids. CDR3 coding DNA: TGCGCCGGCAGCTTGGCCGTGGCAGGGGTCGGCTACACCTTC. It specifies CAGSLAVAGVGYTF.

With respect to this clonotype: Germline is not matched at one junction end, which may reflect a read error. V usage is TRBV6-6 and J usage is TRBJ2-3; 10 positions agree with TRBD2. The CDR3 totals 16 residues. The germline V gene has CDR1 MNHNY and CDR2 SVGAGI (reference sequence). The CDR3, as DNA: TGTGCCGGCAGTTACCTAGCGGGGGTTAGGGCAGATACGCAGTATTTT. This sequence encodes CAGSYLAGVRADTQYF.

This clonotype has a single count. The CDR3 coding sequence is TGCGCCAGCAGCCTACGACTAGCGGGGGGGCTTGTCACAGATACGCAGTATTTT. Translation gives CASSLRLAGGLVTDTQYF. The chain couples TRBV4-1 to TRBJ2-3, with 14 bases matching TRBD2. V was clipped by 4 bases and J by 2 bases; unmatched bases: 8. Germline CDR1 and CDR2: MGHRA and YSYEKL. The CDR3 extends over 18 amino acids.

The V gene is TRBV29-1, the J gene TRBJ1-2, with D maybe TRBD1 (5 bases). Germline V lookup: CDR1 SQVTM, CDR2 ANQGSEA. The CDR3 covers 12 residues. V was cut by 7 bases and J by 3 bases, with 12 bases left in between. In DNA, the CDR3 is TGCAGCGCGGACACAACAGACTATGGCTACACCTTC. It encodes CSADTTDYGYTF.